Sequencing of this TCR beta chain was carried out in a study of neoadjuvant anti-PD-1 for oral cavity cancer. No culture or expansion preceded analysis of these blood cells. This table comes from immunoSEQ multiplex PCR, and its TCRdb copy is limited to in-frame clones, with some not included. The sample holds over 14,000 clones, roughly 73% seen once. V shed 2 bases and J shed 1 base, with 6 bases lying between them. Germline CDR1 GTSNPN, CDR2 SVGIG (reference sequence). The CDR3 is 12 amino acids. The rearrangement links TRBV30 to TRBJ2-7; no definite D call. The specimen comprised PBMCs, sampled before nivolumab (anti-PD-1) treatment. The clonotype was recovered from a person aged 35-79 years with oral cavity squamous cell carcinoma. DNA for the CDR3: TGTGCCTGGAGTACACCTTCCTACGAGCAGTACTTC. Translating it yields CAWSTPSYEQYF.